A selection of T cell receptor beta chains follows, all from one sample in a study of cytomegalovirus exposure and HLA in healthy donors. The table came from immunoSEQ multiplex PCR; TCRdb's copy has only in-frame clones and leaves some out. The repertoire includes around 140,000 clones, 65% to 85% of them detected once, and 3% to 5% sits in the top ten. Sequencing was performed on PBMCs. The receptor source for this set is a male donor in good health and CMV-seronegative. Both conserved end residues are part of each CDR3. A D gene is named only where the DNA matches it firmly. Not every row has a clone size; where given, it reads once, few, many or a size class.

j_call clone_size v_call cdr3_length d_call cdr3_aa cdr3_nt
TRBJ2-5 . TRBV6-1 12 . CASRPNGETQYF TGTGCCAGCAGGCCGAACGGGGAGACCCAGTACTTC
TRBJ2-5 . TRBV6-6 13 TRBD2 CASTPSGEETQYF TGTGCCAGCACTCCTAGCGGAGAAGAGACCCAGTACTTC
TRBJ1-6 . TRBV10-3 14 TRBD1 CAISATGGHSPLHF TGTGCCATCAGTGCGACAGGGGGGCATTCACCCCTCCACTTT
TRBJ1-2 . TRBV5-1 13 TRBD1 CASSWDRGGSYTF TGCGCCAGCAGCTGGGACAGGGGAGGCAGCTACACCTTC
TRBJ1-2 . TRBV6-1 13 . CASSRDGGYGYTF TGTGCCAGCTCTAGAGACGGCGGGTATGGCTACACCTTC
TRBJ2-1 . TRBV4-1 15 TRBD2 CASSRGTSVRDEQFF TGCGCCAGCAGCCGGGGGACTAGCGTTAGGGACGAGCAGTTCTTC
TRBJ2-1 . TRBV5-8 14 . CASSFRLGVDEQFF TGTGCCAGCAGCTTTCGACTAGGGGTGGATGAGCAGTTCTTC
TRBJ1-2 . TRBV5-6 13 TRBD1 CASRVQGNYGYTF TGTGCCAGCAGGGTACAGGGGAACTATGGCTACACCTTC
TRBJ2-4 . TRBV19 16 . CASSISQGITKNSQYF TGTGCCAGTAGTATTAGCCAGGGAATTACCAAAAACAGTCAGTACTTC
TRBJ1-5 few TRBV4-1 16 TRBD1 CASSPTDRGSNQPQHF TGCGCCAGCAGCCCGACGGACAGGGGGAGCAATCAGCCCCAGCATTTT
TRBJ1-2 few TRBV19 12 TRBD1 CASTFTGDGYTF TGTGCCAGTACCTTCACAGGGGACGGCTACACCTTC
TRBJ2-7 . TRBV27 14 TRBD1 CASSLSRGPYEQYF TGCGCCAGCAGTTTGAGCAGGGGGCCCTACGAGCAGTACTTC
TRBJ2-1 . TRBV18 18 TRBD2 CASSPRAGPGLAGNEQFF TGTGCCAGCTCACCTCGCGCGGGGCCAGGACTAGCGGGAAATGAGCAGTTCTTC
TRBJ2-3 few TRBV25-1 12 TRBD1 CASGQGPDTQYF TGTGCCAGTGGACAGGGGCCAGATACGCAGTATTTT
TRBJ2-7 . TRBV4-2 15 TRBD1 CASSLGTGGVNEQYF TGTGCCAGCAGCTTAGGGACAGGGGGTGTGAACGAGCAGTACTTC
TRBJ1-2 . TRBV28 18 . CASSPPGRWGGWDYGYTF TGTGCCAGCAGTCCTCCCGGGCGATGGGGAGGGTGGGACTATGGCTACACCTTC
TRBJ2-7 . TRBV10-2 15 TRBD2 CASSDGTSGVYEQYF TGCGCCAGCAGTGACGGGACTAGCGGCGTCTACGAGCAGTACTTC
TRBJ2-6 . TRBV10-2 18 TRBD1 CASRRGRVAFSGANVLTF TGCGCCAGCAGGAGGGGGCGAGTGGCCTTCTCTGGGGCCAACGTCCTGACTTTC
TRBJ1-1 . TRBV29-1 8 . CSGGRAFF TGCAGCGGCGGGCGGGCTTTCTTT
TRBJ2-1 . TRBV9 16 TRBD1 CASSGSGQSSYNEQFF TGTGCCAGCAGCGGGTCGGGACAGAGCTCCTACAATGAGCAGTTCTTC
TRBJ2-6 . TRBV27 17 . CASSPRGRGTGANVLTF TGTGCCAGCAGCCCTCGTGGCAGGGGAACTGGGGCCAACGTCCTGACTTTC
TRBJ2-2 . TRBV5-4 11 . CASGDLGELFF TGTGCCAGCGGGGACTTAGGGGAGCTGTTTTTT
TRBJ2-7 . TRBV7-2 15 TRBD2 CASGLAGVEPYEQYF TGTGCCAGCGGACTAGCGGGAGTGGAACCCTACGAGCAGTACTTC
TRBJ2-5 . TRBV4-3 13 . CASSISYKETQYF TGCGCCAGCAGCATTAGCTACAAAGAGACCCAGTACTTC
TRBJ2-3 . TRBV2 15 TRBD2 CASSPLAVITDTQYF TGTGCCAGCAGTCCACTAGCGGTGATCACAGATACGCAGTATTTT
TRBJ2-7 . TRBV19 14 . CASSMARGRYEQYF TGTGCCAGTAGTATGGCCAGGGGACGGTACGAGCAGTACTTC
TRBJ2-1 . TRBV7-8 15 . CASSPPGLPTSRQFF TGTGCCAGCTCTCCTCCGGGACTCCCAACCTCTCGGCAGTTCTTC
TRBJ1-2 . TRBV10-2 12 . CASRKGDSGYTF TGCGCCAGCAGGAAGGGAGACTCTGGCTACACCTTC
TRBJ1-6 . TRBV6-5 15 . CASRTGWGGESPLHF TGTGCCAGCAGGACCGGGTGGGGGGGCGAGTCACCCCTCCACTTT
TRBJ1-3 . TRBV18 13 . CASFIDLGNTIYF TGTGCCAGCTTTATAGATTTGGGAAACACCATATATTTT
TRBJ2-1 . TRBV9 17 TRBD1 CASSALSRDRDTNEQFF TGTGCCAGCAGCGCCCTATCCCGGGACAGGGACACGAATGAGCAGTTCTTC
TRBJ1-1 once TRBV4-1 15 TRBD1 CASSQDWDRGTEAFF TGCGCCAGCAGCCAAGATTGGGACAGGGGCACTGAAGCTTTCTTT
TRBJ2-2 . TRBV4-3 16 . CASSQGRSYMSGELFF TGCGCCAGCAGCCAAGGTCGGTCCTATATGTCCGGGGAGCTGTTTTTT
TRBJ1-1 . TRBV12-5 13 TRBD1 CASGPTGGTEAFF TGTGCTAGTGGTCCGACAGGGGGCACTGAAGCTTTCTTT
TRBJ2-7 . TRBV13 13 . CASSLVRGSEQYF TGTGCCAGCAGCTTAGTACGCGGGTCCGAGCAGTACTTC
TRBJ1-2 once TRBV7-8 15 TRBD1 CASSSIQGPNYGYTF TGTGCCAGCAGCTCGATACAGGGGCCTAACTATGGCTACACCTTC
TRBJ2-5 . TRBV7-9 15 TRBD2 CASSLFSSGSETQYF TGTGCCAGCAGCTTATTCTCTAGCGGGAGTGAGACCCAGTACTTC
TRBJ1-1 few TRBV27 14 . CASSLRQGSTEAFF TGTGCCAGCAGTTTAAGGCAGGGGAGCACTGAAGCTTTCTTT
TRBJ2-3 . TRBV4-2 20 TRBD2 CASSRALRTSGGASTDTQYF TGTGCCAGCAGCCGAGCGCTTCGGACTAGCGGAGGCGCTAGCACAGATACGCAGTATTTT
TRBJ2-1 few TRBV13 16 TRBD2 CASSLGGLAGGYEQFF TGTGCCAGCAGCTTAGGCGGACTAGCGGGAGGGTATGAGCAGTTCTTC
TRBJ1-6 . TRBV19 15 TRBD1 CASSRDRGQTSPLHF TGTGCCAGTAGTAGAGACAGGGGCCAAACTTCACCCCTCCACTTT
TRBJ2-7 . TRBV2 12 . CARSSISYEQYF TGTGCCAGATCCTCTATTTCCTACGAGCAGTACTTC